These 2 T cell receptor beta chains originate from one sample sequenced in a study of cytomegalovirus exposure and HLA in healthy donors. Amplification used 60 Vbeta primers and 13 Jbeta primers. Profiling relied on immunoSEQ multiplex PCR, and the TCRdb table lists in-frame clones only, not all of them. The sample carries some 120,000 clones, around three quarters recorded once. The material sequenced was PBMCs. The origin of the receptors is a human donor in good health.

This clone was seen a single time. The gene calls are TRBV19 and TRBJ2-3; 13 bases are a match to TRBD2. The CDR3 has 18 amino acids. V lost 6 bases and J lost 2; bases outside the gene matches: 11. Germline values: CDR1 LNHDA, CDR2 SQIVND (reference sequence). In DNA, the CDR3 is TGTGCCAGTAGACCGGGACTAGCGGGGCTGGGCCCCACAGATACGCAGTATTTT. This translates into CASRPGLAGLGPTDTQYF.

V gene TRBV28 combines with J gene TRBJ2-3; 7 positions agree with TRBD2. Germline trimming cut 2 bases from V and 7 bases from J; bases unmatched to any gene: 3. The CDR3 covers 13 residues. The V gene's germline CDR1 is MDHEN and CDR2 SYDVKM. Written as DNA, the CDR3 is TGTGCCAGCAGTTTACGAGCGGGGCATACGCAGTATTTT. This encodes CASSLRAGHTQYF.